This TCR beta chain appears in the sequencing data of a study of post-analysis software for immune sequencing data. Study-level information: Recorded subtypes: relapsing-remitting, secondary progressive, progressive-relapsing; some patients unannotated.

TCR beta cDNA libraries had unique molecular identifiers. Input populations of roughly 1 to 11 million T cells gave rise to approximately 500,000 cDNA molecules. TCRdb re-derived calls from the PCR reads in MiXCR, one entry per CDR3 protein. The sample lists around 400,000 distinct CDR3 sequences, roughly 36% occurring once. General study results and limits: With TRBV5-6, TRBV5-1 and TRBV20-1 included, about five TRBV segments were more frequent in patients than in controls. A significant reduction in normalized Chao1 diversity was observed in multiple sclerosis patients versus controls.

In germline, CDR1 is SEHNR, CDR2 FQNEAQ (reference sequence). The CDR3 covers 12 residues. V lost 1 base, J lost 12 bases, and 10 bases lay in between. This clonotype has just a few counts. Its matching antigen is unknown. The sequenced sample was blood. The source of this sequence is a girl aged 5 to 17 with multiple sclerosis. The chain carries TRBV7-9 and TRBJ2-1, with D possibly matching TRBD1 (7 bases). The CDR3 region has the DNA TGTGCCAGCAGCTTAGACAGGGGAGGGCAGTTCTTC. This translates into CASSLDRGGQFF.